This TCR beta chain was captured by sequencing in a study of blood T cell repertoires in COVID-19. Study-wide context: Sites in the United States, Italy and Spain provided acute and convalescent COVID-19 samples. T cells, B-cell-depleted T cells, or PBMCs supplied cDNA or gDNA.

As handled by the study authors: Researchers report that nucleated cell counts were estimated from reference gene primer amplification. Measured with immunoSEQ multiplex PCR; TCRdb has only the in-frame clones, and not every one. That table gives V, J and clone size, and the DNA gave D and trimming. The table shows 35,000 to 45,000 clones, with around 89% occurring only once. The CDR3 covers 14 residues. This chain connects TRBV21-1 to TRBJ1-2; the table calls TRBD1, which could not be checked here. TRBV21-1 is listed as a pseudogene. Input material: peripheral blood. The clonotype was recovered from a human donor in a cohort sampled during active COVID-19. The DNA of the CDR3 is TGTGCCAGCAGCAAAGGGTGGGGGTGGTCTGGACAGTCCTTC. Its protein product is CASSKGWGWSGQSF.